Following are 30 T cell receptor beta chains from one sample sequenced in a study of regulatory T cells in long-lasting Graves disease. Construction of the TCR beta libraries employed iRepertoire HTBI primers in conjunction with Arm-PCR of CDR3 regions. TCRdb passed the multiplex PCR reads through MiXCR, listing each CDR3 protein once. The sample carries fewer than 600,000 distinct CDR3 sequences, about 20% recorded once. Stated time point: persistent/refractory GD, antithyroid drugs over 5 years with positive TRAb. RNA isolated from PBMCs was used to make the TCR library. Material: peripheral blood mononuclear cells (PBMCs), obtained when the disease was refractory, from a patient treated with antithyroid drugs. These receptors were collected from a female donor with Graves disease.

This clonotype appeared many times. The V and J genes are TRBV10-3 and TRBJ1-2; 8 bases are shared with TRBD1. J lost 3 bases, V lost 6 bases, and 21 bases had no gene match. The CDR3 has 19 amino acids. Germline loops: CDR1 ENHRY, CDR2 SYGVKD. The CDR3 spells CAISRGLGQGSPEDYGYTF. CDR3 coding DNA: TGTGCCATCAGCCGCGGTCTCGGACAGGGCAGCCCGGAGGACTATGGCTACACCTTC.

This clonotype has a count of ten or more. Here the CDR3 reads CAISEVGGEETQYF. In DNA form, the CDR3 reads TGTGCCATCAGTGAGGTGGGAGGAGAAGAGACCCAGTACTTC. The chain recombines TRBV10-3 with TRBJ2-5, with D tentatively TRBD2 (6 bases). Trimming pared 2 bases from V and 3 bases from J, leaving 10 bases between. CDR1 ENHRY and CDR2 SYGVKD come from the germline V gene. This CDR3 is built from 14 residues.

V gene TRBV11-1 combines with J gene TRBJ1-1; tentative D call: TRBD1 (6 bases). This CDR3 has 13 amino acids. Trimming took 0 bases from V and 13 from J, leaving 15 bases between them. Germline CDR1 and CDR2: SGHAT and FQDESV (reference sequence). CDR3 amino acids: CASSLAGDKVGFF. For the CDR3, the DNA is TGTGCCAGCAGCTTAGCGGGGGACAAGGTCGGTTTCTTT.

The chain couples TRBV27 to TRBJ2-1; 8 bases map to TRBD2. This CDR3 contains 14 residues. Per the germline V gene, CDR1 is MNHEY and CDR2 is SMNVEV (reference sequence). V lost 10 bases to trimming and J lost 10 bases; unmatched junction nucleotides: 15. The CDR3 DNA follows: TGTGCCACCACCCTTAACGGGAGGGAGGGCGAGCAGTTCTTC. Protein sequence: CATTLNGREGEQFF.

At least ten counts were recorded for this clonotype. The chain uses TRBV2 and TRBJ1-2; 7 nucleotides line up with TRBD1. In germline, CDR1 is SNHLY, CDR2 FYNNEI. This CDR3 region has 14 residues. V was clipped by 9 bases and J by 2 bases; unmatched bases: 9. The CDR3 DNA reads as TGTGCCAGTAGGCCCGGGACAGCGAACTATGGCTACACCTTC. Its translation: CASRPGTANYGYTF.

The chain links TRBV28 to TRBJ2-3; 9 bases agree with TRBD2. There are 18 residues in the CDR3. CDR1 MDHEN and CDR2 SYDVKM come from the germline V gene. The J segment lost 2 bases and the V segment lost 3 bases, leaving 12 bases of the junction unmatched. This chain's CDR3 is CASSFFSAGGPNTDTQYF. CDR3 bases: TGTGCCAGCAGTTTTTTCTCCGCGGGAGGGCCCAACACAGATACGCAGTATTTT.

This clonotype showed up many times. V gene TRBV20-1 combines with J gene TRBJ1-6; D is undetermined. Trimming cost V 6 bases and J 13 bases, with 19 bases left between them. Per the germline V gene, CDR1 is DFQATT and CDR2 is SNEGSKA (reference sequence). The CDR3 sequence is 13 residues long. The CDR3 DNA reads TGCAGTGCAACCGACACGCACAGCGACCCCCTCCACTTT. This sequence encodes CSATDTHSDPLHF.

The chain couples TRBV2 to TRBJ2-1, with D perhaps matching TRBD1 or TRBD2 (5 bases each). The CDR3 contains 15 residues. Trimming removed 4 bases at V and 4 bases at J, with 14 bases between. Germline values: CDR1 SNHLY, CDR2 FYNNEI. The CDR3 coding sequence is TGTGCCAGCAGTGGAGGGGATGGGGGTTACAATGAGCAGTTCTTC. This gives the protein CASSGGDGGYNEQFF.

This clonotype was found a few times. The CDR3 coding sequence is TGTATAACAGCGATGAACACTGAAGCTTTCTTT. Translating it yields CITAMNTEAFF. The V gene is TRBV28, the J gene TRBJ1-1, with D unclear. The germline V gene has CDR1 MDHEN and CDR2 SYDVKM. The length of the CDR3 is 11 residues. Combining the CDR3 with reference TRBV28 and TRBJ1-1 gives the whole variable domain DVKVTQSSRYLVKRTGEKVFLECVQDMDHENMFWYRQDPGLGLRLIYFSYDVKMKEKGDIPEGYSVSREKKERFSLILESASTNQTSMYLCITAMNTEAFFGQGTRLTVV.

In this sample, this clonotype turned up many times. This chain joins TRBV15 and TRBJ2-7; TRBD1 is a possible D gene (6 bases). In germline, CDR1 is LNHNV, CDR2 YYDKDF (reference sequence). This CDR3 is 16 amino acids long. Trimming left V 1 base short and J 5 bases short, with 18 bases between. The CDR3 nucleotides read TGTGCCACCAGCAGAGGTCGCGGAGCAGGGGACCACGAGCAGTACTTC. Translation: CATSRGRGAGDHEQYF.

This clonotype was observed at least ten times. The rearrangement links TRBV11-1 to TRBJ2-5, with D tentatively TRBD2 (5 bases). In germline, CDR1 is SGHAT, CDR2 FQDESV (reference sequence). The CDR3 length is 14 residues. V gave up 6 bases and J gave up 2 bases, with 13 bases separating them. The CDR3 bases are TGTGCCAGCAGTCCCCCTGAGGGTCAAGAGACCCAGTACTTC. Encoded protein: CASSPPEGQETQYF.

This clonotype was seen many times. The chain has TRBV28 and TRBJ2-7, with D possibly matching TRBD1 (6 bases). Germline CDR1 and CDR2: MDHEN and SYDVKM. The V gene lost 2 bases and the J gene lost 4 bases, with 9 bases spanning the gap. The CDR3 is 13 residues long. The CDR3 DNA sequence: TGTGCCAGCAGTTTAGTGAGGGGGTACGAGCAGTACTTC. This codes for CASSLVRGYEQYF.

The CDR3 loop reads CASSGANSPLHF. DNA for the CDR3: TGTGCCAGCAGCGGGGCCAATTCACCCCTCCACTTT. This rearrangement joins TRBV9 to TRBJ1-6; the D is unclear. Trimming cost V 3 bases and J 7 bases, with 5 bases left between them. This CDR3 spans 12 amino acids. The germline CDR1 and CDR2 sequences are SGDLS and YYNGEE.

This clonotype was counted at least ten times. The rearrangement links TRBV20-1 to TRBJ1-2, with D hard to call. Germline V gene data show CDR1 as DFQATT and CDR2 as SNEGSKA (reference sequence). The CDR3 length is 13 residues. V lost 0 bases and J lost 0, with 5 bases in between. The CDR3 loop is CSAREAANYGYTF. The CDR3 region has the DNA TGCAGTGCTAGAGAGGCCGCTAACTATGGCTACACCTTC.

In its sample, this clonotype was seen many times. The chain is built from TRBV15 and TRBJ2-5; weak D call: TRBD2 (5 bases). From germline, CDR1 is LNHNV and CDR2 YYDKDF (reference sequence). This CDR3 region has 15 residues. Deletions cut 0 bases from V and 3 bases from J, with 11 bases between. The CDR3 DNA sequence: TGTGCCACCAGCAGAGATCCCACTAGTGAAGAGACCCAGTACTTC. Protein sequence: CATSRDPTSEETQYF. Full variable domain (outside the CDR3, taken from reference TRBV15 and TRBJ2-5): DAMVIQNPRYQVTQFGKPVTLSCSQTLNHNVMYWYQQKSSQAPKLLFHYYDKDFNNEADTPDNFQSRRPNTSFCFLDIRSPGLGDTAMYLCATSRDPTSEETQYFGPGTRLLVL.

This clonotype was counted between two and nine times. V and J are TRBV5-1 and TRBJ2-7; 15 positions agree with TRBD2. CDR3 length: 16 amino acids. J lost 6 bases, V lost 4 bases, and 8 bases had no gene match. Germline CDR1 is SGHRS and CDR2 is YFSETQ. CDR3 sequence (DNA): TGCGCCAGCAGCCTCGGGACTAGCGGGAGGTCTAGCGAGCAGTACTTC. It codes for CASSLGTSGRSSEQYF. Variable domain in full (rest from reference TRBV5-1 and TRBJ2-7): KAGVTQTPRYLIKTRGQQVTLSCSPISGHRSVSWYQQTPGQGLQFLFEYFSETQRNKGNFPGRFSGRQFSNSRSEMNVSTLELGDSALYLCASSLGTSGRSSEQYFGPGTRLTVT.

The CDR3 nucleotides read TGCGCCAGCTCGATGGGCAAGAAGGAGGAAAAACTGTTTTTT. Amino acid sequence: CASSMGKKEEKLFF. This chain connects TRBV5-1 to TRBJ1-4, with D hard to call. CDR3 length equals 14 residues. Trimming stripped 7 bases from V and 8 bases from J, with 18 bases between. The germline V gene has CDR1 SGHRS and CDR2 YFSETQ.

The rearrangement uses TRBV5-1 and TRBJ1-5, with 8 bases fitting TRBD1. CDR3 length equals 16 residues. The V gene end was trimmed by 0 bases and the J gene end by 5 bases; junction bases not matched to a gene: 7. Germline CDR1 is SGHRS and CDR2 is YFSETQ. CDR3 region: CASSLAPTGGYQPQHF. Written as DNA, the CDR3 is TGCGCCAGCAGCTTGGCCCCAACAGGGGGTTATCAGCCCCAGCATTTT.

On this clonotype: At one boundary the junction diverges from the germline segment, which might be a read error. The V call is TRBV19, the J call TRBJ1-5; D is ambiguous. CDR1 and CDR2 (germline): LNHDA, SQIVND (reference sequence). The CDR3 is 16 amino acids. The CDR3 region has the DNA TGTGCCAGTAACTACCCTCGGGCCCGGGGAAATCAGCCCCAGCAATTT. Translating it yields CASNYPRARGNQPQQF.

This clonotype was detected many times. V usage is TRBV14 and J usage is TRBJ2-7; D is uncertain. This CDR3 comprises 11 residues. Germline V gene lookup returns CDR1 SGHDN and CDR2 FVKESK. V lost 6 bases, J lost 9 bases, and 12 bases lay in between. DNA for the CDR3: TGTGCCAGCAGTCAATTAGGGCGGCAGTACTTC. Translation: CASSQLGRQYF.

This clonotype was counted many times. V gene TRBV29-1 combines with J gene TRBJ1-1; perhaps TRBD1 as D (5 bases). The CDR3 covers 13 residues. Germline V gene data show CDR1 as SQVTM and CDR2 as ANQGSEA. V dropped 5 bases and J dropped 4 bases, with 14 bases sitting between them. CDR3 sequence: CSVMTERGTEAFF. The CDR3 DNA is TGCAGCGTTATGACGGAGAGGGGCACTGAAGCTTTCTTT.

This clonotype has a count of ten or more. J is TRBJ2-5 and V is TRBV6-1; TRBD1 matches 11 bases. V gave up 8 bases and J gave up 2 bases; unmatched junction bases: 4. The CDR3 runs 14 residues. Germline V gene lookup returns CDR1 MNHNS and CDR2 SASEGT. CDR3 residues: CASGRDRGQETQYF. The CDR3 nucleotides are TGTGCCAGCGGCCGGGACAGGGGGCAAGAGACCCAGTACTTC.

The chain recombines TRBV14 with TRBJ2-7; D is perhaps TRBD1 or TRBD2 (5 bases each). Germline loops: CDR1 SGHDN, CDR2 FVKESK. V was cut by 8 bases and J by 5 bases, with 25 bases left in between. The CDR3 consists of 16 residues. For the CDR3, the DNA is TGTGCCAGCTCACCGGGACCGCAGTTAGTTCTCCACGAGCAGTACTTC. Its protein product is CASSPGPQLVLHEQYF.

This clonotype was detected ten times or more. The J gene is TRBJ1-2, the V gene TRBV12-3 or TRBV12-4; TRBD1 matches 7 bases. The CDR3 has 12 residues. The V gene end was trimmed by 1 base and the J gene end by 14 bases; junction bases not matched to a gene: 7. CDR3: CASSLGYQGGTF. The CDR3, as DNA: TGTGCCAGCAGTTTAGGATATCAGGGGGGGACCTTC.

This clonotype was recorded many times. CDR3 residues: CASSFSGANQPQHF. The CDR3 DNA reads TGTGCCAGCAGTTTTTCAGGGGCGAATCAGCCCCAGCATTTT. V and J are TRBV27 and TRBJ1-5, with a weak D call TRBD1 (6 bases). Germline lookup yields CDR1 MNHEY and CDR2 SMNVEV (reference sequence). This CDR3 has 14 residues. Trimming stripped 3 bases from V and 4 bases from J, with 10 bases between.

The chain combines TRBV6-1 with TRBJ2-4, with a tentative D call TRBD2 (5 bases). The length of the CDR3 is 16 residues. From germline, CDR1 is MNHNS and CDR2 SASEGT. The V gene lost 7 bases and the J gene lost 0 bases, with 16 bases spanning the gap. DNA of the CDR3: TGTGCCAGCACCTACGGGATGTGGCTAGCCAAAAACATTCAGTACTTC. Translating it yields CASTYGMWLAKNIQYF.

This clonotype was counted many times. The rearrangement joins TRBV28 to TRBJ2-7; maybe TRBD1 (6 bases). CDR3 length equals 14 residues. Germline V gene sequence: CDR1 MDHEN, CDR2 SYDVKM. V lost 3 bases and J lost 7, with 16 bases in between. CDR3 protein: CASSFDRGSSEQYF. CDR3 coding DNA: TGTGCCAGCAGTTTCGATAGGGGGAGTTCTGAGCAGTACTTC.

The V and J genes are TRBV27 and TRBJ1-3; perhaps TRBD1 as D (5 bases). V lost 5 bases, J lost 0 bases, and 11 bases lay in between. CDR1 is MNHEY, CDR2 SMNVEV, per germline (reference sequence). This CDR3 spans 15 amino acids. Written as DNA, the CDR3 is TGTGCCAGCAGTCAGGGCCCAAGCTCTGGAAACACCATATATTTT. Translating it yields CASSQGPSSGNTIYF.

This clonotype was counted at least ten times. The V call is TRBV2, the J call TRBJ1-5; D possibly corresponds to TRBD1 (5 bases). Germline V gene lookup returns CDR1 SNHLY and CDR2 FYNNEI. The CDR3 totals 13 residues. Trimming took off 7 bases at V and 3 bases at J, with 10 bases between the two ends. CDR3 bases: TGTGCCAGCATGGGGGAAATCAATCAGCCCCAGCATTTT. Translated, it gives CASMGEINQPQHF. Full variable domain (rest looked up from reference TRBV2 and TRBJ1-5): EPEVTQTPSHQVTQMGQEVILRCVPISNHLYFYWYRQILGQKVEFLVSFYNNEISEKSEIFDDQFSVERPDGSNFTLKIRSTKLEDSAMYFCASMGEINQPQHFGDGTRLSIL.

The gene calls are TRBV2 and TRBJ2-3; 8 bases fit TRBD2. The CDR3 length is 14 residues. CDR1 and CDR2 from the germline V gene are SNHLY and FYNNEI. V was clipped by 8 bases and J by 5 bases; unmatched bases: 9. CDR3: CASLRAGAEDTQYF. CDR3 DNA sequence: TGTGCCAGCCTTAGAGCGGGGGCCGAAGATACGCAGTATTTT.